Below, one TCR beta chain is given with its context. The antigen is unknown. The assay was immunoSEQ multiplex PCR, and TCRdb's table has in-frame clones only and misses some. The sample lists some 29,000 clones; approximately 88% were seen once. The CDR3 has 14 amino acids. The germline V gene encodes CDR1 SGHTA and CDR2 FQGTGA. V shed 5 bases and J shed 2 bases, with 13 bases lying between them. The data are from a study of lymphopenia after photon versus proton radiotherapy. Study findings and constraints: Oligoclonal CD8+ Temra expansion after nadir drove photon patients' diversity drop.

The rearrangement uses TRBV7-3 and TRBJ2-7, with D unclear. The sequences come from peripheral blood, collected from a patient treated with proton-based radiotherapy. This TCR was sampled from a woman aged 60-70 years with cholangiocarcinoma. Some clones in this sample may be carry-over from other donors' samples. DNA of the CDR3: TGTGCCAGCAGCCTGGGCCCCCCACCCTACGAGCAGTACTTC. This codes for CASSLGPPPYEQYF. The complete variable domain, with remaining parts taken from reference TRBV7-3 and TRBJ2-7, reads GAGVSQTPSNKVTEKGKYVELRCDPISGHTALYWYRQSLGQGPEFLIYFQGTGAADDSGLPNDRFFAVRPEGSVSTLKIQRTERGDSAVYLCASSLGPPPYEQYFGPGTRLTVT.